Below are 13 T cell receptor beta chains sequenced from a single sample in a study of shared clonotypes between healthy human individuals. Some clones are missing from TCRdb's copy, which holds only in-frame ones; the method was immunoSEQ multiplex PCR. The sample records around 2.3 million clones, almost 96% being singletons. The sequencing input was naive CD4+ T cells sorted from blood. Subset in this sample: CD45RA+ positively selected. Receptor source: a man between 18 and 35 years old in good health.

This rearrangement joins TRBV7-2 to TRBJ1-5; D not certain. The CDR3 is made up of 13 amino acids. Looked up from germline, CDR1 is SGHTA and CDR2 is FQGNSA. V lost 5 bases to trimming and J lost 5 bases, with 10 bases between them. Here the CDR3 reads CASSRSQDQPQHF. The DNA for the CDR3 is TGTGCCAGCAGCCGCTCACAAGATCAGCCCCAGCATTTT.

This chain joins TRBV6-6 and TRBJ2-1; D might be TRBD1 or TRBD2, each matching 5 bases. V shed 5 bases and J shed 0 bases, with 11 bases lying between them. The CDR3 spans 15 residues. Per the germline V gene, CDR1 is MNHNY and CDR2 is SVGAGI (reference sequence). The CDR3 region is CASSQGDSSYNEQFF. CDR3 nucleotide sequence: TGTGCCAGCAGTCAGGGAGATAGCTCCTACAATGAGCAGTTCTTC.

V gene TRBV4-1 combines with J gene TRBJ1-2, with D possibly being TRBD1 (5 bases). The CDR3 is 14 amino acids. Trimming stripped 1 base from V and 8 bases from J, with 14 bases between. Germline assignment: CDR1 MGHRA and CDR2 YSYEKL. The CDR3 loop is CASSQAQTREGYTF. CDR3 nucleotide sequence: TGCGCCAGCAGCCAAGCTCAGACCAGGGAGGGCTACACCTTC.

The genes are TRBV6-5 and TRBJ2-3, with 7 positions matching TRBD1. There are 15 residues in the CDR3. The ends lost 2 bases at V and 6 bases at J; junction bases unmatched: 8. Per germline, CDR1 MNHEY and CDR2 SVGAGI. The CDR3 loop reads CASSYGGQAVDTQYF. As DNA, the CDR3 is TGTGCCAGCAGTTACGGAGGACAGGCCGTTGATACGCAGTATTTT.

J is TRBJ1-1 and V is TRBV21-1. TRBV21-1 counts as a pseudogene. The CDR3 extends over 14 amino acids. CDR3 loop: CARTKGISNTEAFF. CDR3 sequence (DNA): TGTGCCAGAACCAAAGGGATTTCCAACACTGAAGCTTTCTTT.

Notes on this clone: The same CDR3 is also encoded by other DNA sequences in this sample. The chain employs TRBV6-6 and TRBJ2-7; 11 nucleotides align to TRBD2. CDR3 length: 13 residues. With V trimmed by 5 bases and J by 3 bases, 0 bases remained unmatched. The germline CDR1 and CDR2 sequences are MNHNY and SVGAGI (reference sequence). CDR3 nucleotides: TGTGCCAGCAGTCTAGCGGGAGGCTACGAGCAGTACTTC. Translated: CASSLAGGYEQYF.

This sequence joins TRBV7-9 and TRBJ2-5; the match to TRBD1 covers 7 bases. V trimming: 5 bases; J trimming: 3 bases; junction bases outside the gene matches: 12. This CDR3 spans 16 amino acids. Germline values: CDR1 SEHNR, CDR2 FQNEAQ (reference sequence). CDR3 in DNA: TGTGCCAGCAGCGGGCCTGACAGGGCTCCGAAAGAGACCCAGTACTTC. It specifies CASSGPDRAPKETQYF.

This clone was picked up one time. V is TRBV4-3 and J is TRBJ2-5; no clear D. Per germline, CDR1 LGHNA and CDR2 YSLEER. This CDR3 contains 15 residues. V gave up 0 bases and J gave up 2 bases, with 10 bases separating them. The CDR3 spells CASSQEEATQETQYF. CDR3 sequence (DNA): TGCGCCAGCAGCCAAGAAGAGGCGACGCAAGAGACCCAGTACTTC.

V usage is TRBV7-6 and J usage is TRBJ1-4; no firm D call. V gave up 2 bases and J gave up 5 bases, with 9 bases separating them. This CDR3 contains 14 residues. Germline loops: CDR1 SGHVS, CDR2 FNYEAQ. As DNA, the CDR3 is TGTGCCAGCAGCTTAAGTTGGGCCAATGAAAAACTGTTTTTT. It translates to CASSLSWANEKLFF.

This clone has only one observation. The genes are TRBV4-1 and TRBJ2-1, with 14 bases identical to TRBD2. The CDR3 spans 19 residues. Germline trimming cut 1 base from V and 2 bases from J; bases unmatched to any gene: 7. The germline V gene has CDR1 MGHRA and CDR2 YSYEKL. CDR3 residues: CASSQGGLAGVGAYNEQFF. As DNA, the CDR3 is TGCGCCAGCAGCCAAGGGGGACTAGCGGGAGTAGGCGCCTACAATGAGCAGTTCTTC.

CDR3 sequence reads: CASSGQARDNSPLHF. The CDR3 DNA is TGTGCCAGCAGTGGGCAGGCCCGGGATAATTCACCCCTCCACTTT. This rearrangement joins TRBV2 to TRBJ1-6; D remains unclear. The CDR3 contains 15 residues. Trimming stripped 4 bases from V and 5 bases from J, with 12 bases between. CDR1 is SNHLY and CDR2 is FYNNEI in the germline V gene.

V is TRBV11-2 and J is TRBJ2-3, with D tentatively TRBD1 (5 bases). The CDR3 extends over 17 amino acids. The germline V gene has CDR1 SGHAT and CDR2 FQNNGV. V lost 5 bases to trimming and J lost 0 bases, with 18 bases between them. The CDR3 loop reads CASSPTILQASTDTQYF. CDR3 in DNA: TGTGCCAGCAGCCCAACGATTCTACAGGCTAGCACAGATACGCAGTATTTT.

This chain's CDR3 is CASSLSGRLGYGYTF. The CDR3 DNA sequence: TGTGCCAGCAGCTTGTCCGGCAGGCTGGGGTATGGCTACACCTTC. This rearrangement joins TRBV5-4 to TRBJ1-2; D unresolved. V was clipped by 1 base and J by 5 bases, with 15 bases between them. CDR1 is SGHNT and CDR2 is YYREEE in the germline V gene (reference sequence). This CDR3 has 15 amino acids.